Listed below are T cell receptor beta chains from one sample, sequenced in a study of blood T cells in healthy people across ages. MiXCR, applied by TCRdb to the 5' RACE reads, yields one record per CDR3 protein. Of some 780,000 distinct CDR3 sequences in the sample, roughly 50% were seen once. Source material: blood. Receptors originate from a man aged 35-49 years in good health. CDR3s include the opening cysteine and the closing phenylalanine or tryptophan. A D gene is named only where the DNA matches it firmly. Clone size is given for some rows only: seen once, a few or many times, or a class if the clone is expanded.

NA	14	once	TRBV10-3	TRBJ2-2	CAISDRQGTGELFF	TGTGCCATCAGTGACCGCCAGGGAACCGGGGAGCTGTTTTTT
NA	16	NA	TRBV9	TRBJ2-3	CASSVGGGIGADTQYF	TGTGCCAGCAGCGTAGGCGGAGGGATCGGCGCAGATACGCAGTATTTT
TRBD1	14	NA	TRBV27	TRBJ2-1	CASSLTGGANEQFF	TGTGCCAGCAGTTTGACAGGGGGTGCCAATGAGCAGTTCTTC
TRBD2	17	NA	TRBV11-2	TRBJ2-3	CASSPPSWGGSADTQYF	TGTGCCAGCAGCCCTCCCTCGTGGGGCGGGAGCGCAGATACGCAGTATTTT
TRBD1	13	NA	TRBV12-3/TRBV12-4	TRBJ1-2	CASTRTGGYGYTF	TGTGCCAGCACCCGGACAGGGGGATATGGCTACACCTTC
NA	14	NA	TRBV12-3/TRBV12-4	TRBJ2-1	CASSLARLRGEQFF	TGTGCCAGCAGTTTAGCCAGACTAAGGGGGGAACAGTTCTTC
TRBD2	15	NA	TRBV6-5	TRBJ2-5	CASSSGTSGRETQYF	TGTGCCAGCAGTTCGGGGACTAGCGGGAGGGAGACCCAGTACTTC
NA	12	NA	TRBV7-9	TRBJ2-7	CASSDRGPEQYF	TGTGCCAGCAGCGATAGAGGCCCCGAGCAGTACTTC
NA	17	NA	TRBV3-1	TRBJ1-1	CASSPVGRPGGFSEAFF	TGTGCCAGCAGCCCGGTGGGACGGCCTGGAGGTTTTTCTGAAGCTTTCTTT
TRBD2	14	NA	TRBV4-1	TRBJ2-5	CASSPSGSYETQYF	TGCGCCAGCAGCCCCAGCGGGAGCTACGAGACCCAGTACTTC
NA	14	NA	TRBV7-2	TRBJ1-2	CASSSRGQDYGYTF	TGTGCCAGCAGCTCCAGGGGACAAGACTATGGCTACACCTTC